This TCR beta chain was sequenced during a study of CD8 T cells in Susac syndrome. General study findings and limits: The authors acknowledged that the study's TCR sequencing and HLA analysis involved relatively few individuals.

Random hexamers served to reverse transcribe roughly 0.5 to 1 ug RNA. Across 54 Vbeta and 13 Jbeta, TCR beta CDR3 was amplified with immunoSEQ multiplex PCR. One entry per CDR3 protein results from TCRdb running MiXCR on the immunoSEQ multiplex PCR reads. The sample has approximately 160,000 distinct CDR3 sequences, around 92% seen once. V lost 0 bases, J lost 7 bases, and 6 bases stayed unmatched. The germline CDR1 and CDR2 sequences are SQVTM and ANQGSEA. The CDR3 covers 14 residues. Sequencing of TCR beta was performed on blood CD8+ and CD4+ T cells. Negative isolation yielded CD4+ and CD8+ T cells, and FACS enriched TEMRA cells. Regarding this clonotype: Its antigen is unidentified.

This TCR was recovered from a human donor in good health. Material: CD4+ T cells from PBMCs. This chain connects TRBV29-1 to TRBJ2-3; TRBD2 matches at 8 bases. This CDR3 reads CSVEDMTGGNTQYF. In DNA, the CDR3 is TGCAGCGTTGAAGATATGACGGGGGGGAATACGCAGTATTTT.